Below are 19 T cell receptor beta chains sequenced from a single sample in a study of cytomegalovirus exposure and HLA in healthy donors. PCR was performed using 60 Vbeta and 13 Jbeta primers. Produced via immunoSEQ multiplex PCR; TCRdb's table is partial and in-frame only. The sample includes some 150,000 clones, approximately 79% of them seen just once. Sequenced input: PBMCs. These receptors were collected from a man in his forties or fifties in good health and CMV-seropositive.

As for this clone: Other DNA sequences from this sample encode an identical CDR3 as well. The rearrangement joins TRBV19 to TRBJ2-1; a weak D match, TRBD2 (6 bases). The CDR3 has 12 residues. The germline CDR1 and CDR2 sequences are LNHDA and SQIVND (reference sequence). V lost 6 bases, J lost 5 bases, and 8 bases lay in between. The chain's CDR3 is CASSPGDNEQFF. CDR3 in DNA: TGTGCCAGTAGCCCGGGGGACAATGAGCAGTTCTTC.

This chain connects TRBV10-3 to TRBJ2-3; 8 bases agree with TRBD1. This CDR3 contains 15 residues. CDR1 is ENHRY, CDR2 SYGVKD, per germline. The V and J ends lost 3 bases and 5 bases, in that order; junction bases with no gene match: 7. The CDR3: CAISDDRGLRDTQYF. CDR3 coding DNA: TGTGCCATCAGTGATGACAGGGGTCTCAGAGATACGCAGTATTTT.

J is TRBJ2-2 and V is TRBV7-2; TRBD2 matches at 11 bases. This CDR3 has 16 residues. Germline V gene sequence: CDR1 SGHTA, CDR2 FQGNSA. V shed 1 base and J 6 bases; nucleotides not matched to a gene: 4. CDR3 in DNA: TGTGCCAGCAGCTTAGGCCTAGCGGGAGGATCCGGGGAGCTGTTTTTT. Its translation is CASSLGLAGGSGELFF.

This clone was detected a few times. The chain couples TRBV18 to TRBJ1-5; no clear D. The V and J ends lost 2 bases and 4 bases respectively, with 9 bases between them. CDR3 length: 14 residues. Germline CDR1 and CDR2: KGHSH and LQKENI. The CDR3 region has the DNA TGTGCCAGCTCACCAAGCGGTCAAAATCAGCCCCAGCATTTT. Amino acids: CASSPSGQNQPQHF.

The chain joins TRBV5-5 to TRBJ2-1; TRBD2 agrees at 15 bases. The CDR3 is 17 residues long. From germline, CDR1 is SGHKS and CDR2 YYEKEE (reference sequence). The junction had 8 bases not matched to a gene; V was cut back by 4 bases and J by 6 bases. The DNA for the CDR3 is TGTGCCAGCAGCCTACCGGGACTAGCGGGGGGCCTCAATGAGCAGTTCTTC. It specifies CASSLPGLAGGLNEQFF.

The rearrangement joins TRBV11-2 to TRBJ2-6; 7 bases fit TRBD1. Germline V gene sequence: CDR1 SGHAT, CDR2 FQNNGV. Trimming removed 3 bases from V and 1 base from J; junction bases left unmatched: 3. The CDR3 runs to 16 residues. CDR3 sequence: CASSFDRVSGANVLTF. CDR3 sequence (DNA): TGTGCCAGCAGCTTCGACAGGGTTTCTGGGGCCAACGTCCTGACTTTC.

This sequence joins TRBV5-6 and TRBJ2-2, with a possible D match to TRBD1 (6 bases). V was clipped by 3 bases and J by 2 bases, with 17 bases between them. CDR1 and CDR2 (germline): SGHDT, YYEEEE. The CDR3 runs to 17 residues. CDR3 amino acids: CASSSIQGDNNTGELFF. The DNA of the CDR3 is TGTGCCAGCAGCTCCATACAGGGCGACAATAACACCGGGGAGCTGTTTTTT.

This chain links TRBV27 with TRBJ2-2; 8 nucleotides match TRBD1. Germline loops: CDR1 MNHEY, CDR2 SMNVEV (reference sequence). The CDR3 is 16 amino acids. V lost 1 base and J lost 1; bases outside the gene matches: 2. The CDR3 region has the DNA TGTGCCAGCAGTTTATTAGGGACAGGGAACACCGGGGAGCTGTTTTTT. It translates to CASSLLGTGNTGELFF.

The chain carries TRBV6-5 and TRBJ2-7, with 8 bases identical to TRBD1. The CDR3 contains 15 residues. Germline CDR1 and CDR2: MNHEY and SVGAGI. Trimming took 5 bases from V and 0 from J; bases not matched to a gene: 6. CDR3 residues: CASSADRGISYEQYF. CDR3 bases: TGTGCCAGCAGTGCAGACAGGGGAATCTCCTACGAGCAGTACTTC.

The chain is built from TRBV14 and TRBJ2-2; 15 positions agree with TRBD2. CDR1 is SGHDN, CDR2 FVKESK, per germline. This CDR3 comprises 16 residues. J lost 5 bases, V lost 4 bases, and 2 bases had no gene match. The CDR3 DNA follows: TGTGCCAGCAGCCCAGGACTAGCGGGAGGGACCGGGGAGCTGTTTTTT. Encoded protein: CASSPGLAGGTGELFF.

The chain employs TRBV7-9 and TRBJ1-4; D not certain. The CDR3 runs 14 residues. CDR1 and CDR2 (germline): SEHNR, FQNEAQ (reference sequence). Trimming shortened V by 2 bases and J by 0 bases, and 4 bases separated the two germline ends. CDR3 DNA sequence: TGTGCCAGCAGCTTACAGGCAACTAATGAAAAACTGTTTTTT. This encodes CASSLQATNEKLFF.

The rearrangement joins TRBV7-9 to TRBJ2-1; TRBD2 is a possible D gene (5 bases). The germline CDR1 and CDR2 sequences are SEHNR and FQNEAQ (reference sequence). The V end was cut by 7 bases, the J end by 0 bases, with 10 bases between. CDR3 length: 14 residues. CDR3 coding DNA: TGTGCCAGCACGGGAACGAGCTCCTACAATGAGCAGTTCTTC. Translation gives CASTGTSSYNEQFF.

As concerns this clone: The same CDR3 also results from other DNA sequences found in this sample. The genes are TRBV19 and TRBJ1-1, with D uncertain. This CDR3 is 14 amino acids long. V lost 3 bases to trimming and J lost 1 base, with 9 bases between them. Germline CDR1 is LNHDA and CDR2 is SQIVND (reference sequence). The CDR3 region is CASSIGGGNTEAFF. CDR3 DNA: TGTGCCAGTAGTATCGGTGGAGGGAACACTGAAGCTTTCTTT.

V gene TRBV18 combines with J gene TRBJ1-1; D not resolved. The germline V gene has CDR1 KGHSH and CDR2 LQKENI. Trimming removed 6 bases from V and 1 base from J, with 15 bases in between. This CDR3 is 15 amino acids long. CDR3 sequence: CASSQDRHRNTEAFF. As DNA, the CDR3 is TGTGCCAGCTCCCAAGACCGACACCGGAACACTGAAGCTTTCTTT.

The chain couples TRBV15 to TRBJ1-4; a weak D match, TRBD1 (5 bases). The ends were cut back, 5 bases at V and 3 bases at J, with 13 bases in the middle. CDR3 size: 15 residues. Germline-derived CDR1 and CDR2 are LNHNV and YYDKDF (reference sequence). The CDR3 loop is CATSGPGGANEKLFF. CDR3 nucleotide sequence: TGTGCCACCAGCGGCCCGGGGGGGGCTAATGAAAAACTGTTTTTT.

The rearrangement joins TRBV7-9 to TRBJ1-1; TRBD1 is a possible D gene (6 bases). V shed 1 base and J shed 10 bases, with 10 bases lying between them. Germline V gene lookup returns CDR1 SEHNR and CDR2 FQNEAQ (reference sequence). This CDR3 region has 12 residues. The CDR3 DNA reads TGTGCCAGCAGCTTAGGGACAGAACGAGCTTTCTTT. It yields the protein CASSLGTERAFF. The whole variable domain, remainder taken from reference TRBV7-9 and TRBJ1-1, is DTGVSQNPRHKITKRGQNVTFRCDPISEHNRLYWYRQTLGQGPEFLTYFQNEAQLEKSRLLSDRFSAERPKGSFSTLEIQRTEQGDSAMYLCASSLGTERAFFGQGTRLTVV.

The genes are TRBV9 and TRBJ1-2; 10 bases align to TRBD1. V lost 1 base and J lost 1; bases outside the gene matches: 4. This CDR3 has 16 residues. CDR1 and CDR2 (germline): SGDLS, YYNGEE. The DNA for the CDR3 is TGTGCCAGCAGCGTAAGGGGGGACAGGGGTAACTATGGCTACACCTTC. Translating gives CASSVRGDRGNYGYTF.

The chain is built from TRBV2 and TRBJ1-4; TRBD1 matches 9 bases. V lost 7 bases, J lost 2 bases, and 5 bases stayed unmatched. CDR1 and CDR2 (germline): SNHLY, FYNNEI. The CDR3 is made up of 15 amino acids. CDR3 nucleotide sequence: TGTGCCAGCACACAGGGGGCGCTTACTAATGAAAAACTGTTTTTT. Translating it yields CASTQGALTNEKLFF.

J is TRBJ1-1 and V is TRBV7-6, with 9 positions matching TRBD1. CDR3 size: 17 residues. Trimming at V came to 5 bases and at J to 0 bases, leaving 10 bases not matched to a gene. Germline V gene sequence: CDR1 SGHVS, CDR2 FNYEAQ. In DNA form, the CDR3 reads TGTGCCAGCAGCCTGTTGGGGACAGGGCCCATGAACACTGAAGCTTTCTTT. Protein product: CASSLLGTGPMNTEAFF.